What follows describes a single TCR beta chain. Antigen unknown. This entry is derived from a study of beta chain features in type 1 diabetes. Expressed TCRB transcripts got sequenced, as all isolated RNA was reverse transcribed. The repertoire was sequenced with immunoSEQ multiplex PCR; TCRdb's copy has only in-frame clones and lacks some. The sample consists of about half a million clones, 11% of them appearing once. Germline V lookup: CDR1 MNHEY, CDR2 SMNVEV (reference sequence). V shed 5 bases and J shed 4 bases, with 14 bases lying between them. The CDR3 contains 14 residues. Study results and limitations: All four CD4+ subsets from Type 1 diabetes patients carried moderately but significantly shorter TCRB CDR3s. HLA effects on TCRB rearrangement stayed unresolved here.

The receptor comes from a woman aged 18-35 years in good health. The rearrangement uses TRBV27 and TRBJ1-2, with unresolved D. Sequencing was carried out using naive CD4+ T cells from blood. The CDR3 reads CASSPSDKIYGYTF. The CDR3 coding sequence is TGTGCCAGCAGTCCCTCCGACAAGATCTATGGCTACACCTTC.